This T cell receptor (beta chain) was captured by sequencing in a study of identical twins. The sample holds a few counts of this clonotype. Its specificity is not known. Whole-study results and caveats: Abundant cord blood beta clonotypes carried fewer insertions; memory repertoires showed none. Monozygotic twin pairs showed more out-of-frame TCR alpha sharing than models estimated.

The CDR3 is 13 amino acids. The germline V gene has CDR1 DFQATT and CDR2 SNEGSKA (reference sequence). With 4 bases removed from V and 8 bases from J, the gap between germline ends came to 15 bases. TCRdb re-derived calls from the 5' RACE reads in MiXCR, one entry per CDR3 protein. The sample lists over 550,000 distinct CDR3 sequences, just over 7% occurring once. The same sample was also used in a study of yellow fever vaccine responses in identical twins. From that study: Twins reportedly had a vaccine T cell response that seemed partly convergent, partly personalized.

The sequence was obtained from a woman aged 18-29 years in good health. The chain combines TRBV20-1 with TRBJ2-4, with D possibly TRBD1 on 5 matching bases. Source material: PBMCs. The CDR3 loop reads CSAKTARSHIQYF. In nucleotides, the CDR3 is TGCAGTGCTAAGACAGCAAGAAGCCACATTCAGTACTTC.